The rows below give T cell receptor beta chains drawn from one sample of a study of Tregs in tolerant kidney transplant recipients. Profiling relied on immunoSEQ multiplex PCR, and the TCRdb table lists in-frame clones only, not all of them. The sample consists of 110,000 or so clones, roughly nine tenths of them appearing once. Sample: CD4+ T cells from blood. These TCRs come from a human donor in good health. The CDR3 runs from the conserved cysteine through the conserved F or W.

J gene | V gene | CDR3 protein
TRBJ1-1 | TRBV19 | CASSKDRGTEAFF
TRBJ2-4 | TRBV27 | CASSSIVRGSIQYF
TRBJ2-1 | TRBV11-2 | CASSLGEGGNEQFF
TRBJ2-5 | TRBV19 | CASSMGYRGETQYF
TRBJ1-3 | TRBV7-8 | CASSLRRAGATGNTIYF
TRBJ1-5 | TRBV30 | CAWSVRGSYSNQPQHF
TRBJ2-7 | TRBV15 | CATSRGTGARRVYEQYF
TRBJ1-1 | TRBV7-9 | CASSLALPRTEAFF
TRBJ2-5 | TRBV29-1 | CSVERVAGGGYQETQYF
TRBJ1-1 | TRBV6-5 | CASSYGVTRLNTEAFF
TRBJ2-1 | TRBV19 | CASSMGGGRGANEQFF
TRBJ2-5 | TRBV7-2 | CASSPSREETQYF
TRBJ1-2 | TRBV15 | CATSRVWGGGRSNYGYTF
TRBJ2-2 | TRBV7-9 | CASSLTGSTGELFF
TRBJ1-5 | TRBV6-5 | CASSPIDKGDQPQHF
TRBJ2-1 | TRBV6-6 | CASRLARGEQFF
TRBJ2-3 | TRBV19 | CASRQTGSSSTDTQYF
. | TRBV13 | CASNRDHSPYEQYF
TRBJ2-5 | TRBV2 | CASRWTSGETQYF
TRBJ2-3 | TRBV19 | CASSLGGIGTDTQYF
TRBJ2-6 | TRBV25-1 | CASSPPGSGANVLTF
TRBJ2-7 | TRBV6-5 | CASPGPFRREQYF
TRBJ2-3 | TRBV9 | CASSVSGGATDTQYF
TRBJ2-1 | TRBV7-9 | CASSKRTGGPLYNEQFF
TRBJ1-5 | TRBV5-4 | CASSLGGSGNQPQHF
TRBJ1-1 | TRBV19 | CASSKPAGVGNTEAFF
TRBJ1-4 | TRBV7-9 | CASSLGTATNEKLFF
TRBJ2-7 | TRBV5-4 | CASSPGTGGGYEQYF
TRBJ2-5 | TRBV2 | CASLQEKETQYF
TRBJ2-2 | TRBV11-3 | CASSSGQGSSGELFF
TRBJ2-7 | TRBV5-1 | CASSFSSGTVAYEQYF
TRBJ1-2 | TRBV5-4 | CASSFPQRDYGYTF
TRBJ1-1 | TRBV19 | CASSPRSFGQGMMNTEAFF
TRBJ2-2 | TRBV21-1 | CASSKEEWGSNTGELFF
TRBJ1-2 | TRBV5-1 | CASSSSGDYGYTF
TRBJ2-5 | TRBV5-6 | CASSLASYTQETQYF
TRBJ1-1 | TRBV27 | CASSPGGRSTEAFF
TRBJ1-5 | TRBV7-2 | CASSQTWGGANQPQHF
TRBJ1-5 | TRBV15 | CATSREYSNQPQHF
TRBJ1-1 | TRBV5-4 | CASSRDRYTEAFF
TRBJ2-3 | TRBV5-1 | CASSILTSLDTQYF
TRBJ2-3 | TRBV5-4 | CASSLKGLAGGWGIDTQYF
TRBJ2-7 | TRBV27 | CASSRLARESPYEQYF
TRBJ2-2 | TRBV5-8 | CASSLIVSLALTGELFF
TRBJ1-2 | TRBV14 | CASSQDIGGYGYTF
TRBJ1-3 | TRBV11-2 | CASSLAGSGNTIYF
TRBJ1-6 | TRBV2 | CASSGAGGRNNSPLHF
TRBJ2-7 | TRBV5-1 | CASSLAPATKNTYEQYF
TRBJ2-1 | TRBV5-6 | CASTTLSGGPDEQFF